Below, 15 T cell receptor beta chains from the same sample are listed, as sequenced in a study of cytomegalovirus exposure and HLA in healthy donors. This PCR relied on a set of 60 Vbeta primers and 13 Jbeta primers. Generated by immunoSEQ multiplex PCR, the TCRdb table keeps only in-frame clones and is missing some. The table has under 85,000 clones, 78% seen once. The specimen sequenced was PBMCs. These TCRs come from a man aged 35-49 years in good health and CMV-seronegative.

CDR3: CASNQPGTGIHEQYF. CDR3 in DNA: TGTGCCAGCAACCAACCCGGGACAGGGATCCACGAGCAGTACTTC. The chain employs TRBV28 and TRBJ2-5; 9 nucleotides agree with TRBD1. The J call may not be correct, given that the DNA end is closer to TRBJ2-7. The germline CDR1 and CDR2 sequences are MDHEN and SYDVKM. This CDR3 spans 15 amino acids.

The V call is TRBV7-2, the J call TRBJ2-7, with 12 bases identical to TRBD2. The V gene end was trimmed by 2 bases and the J gene end by 6 bases; junction bases not matched to a gene: 5. The CDR3 runs to 15 residues. The V gene's germline CDR1 is SGHTA and CDR2 FQGNSA. DNA of the CDR3: TGTGCCAGCAGCTTACGACTAGCGGGAGTAGGCGAGCAGTACTTC. Its protein is CASSLRLAGVGEQYF.

CDR3 sequence reads: CASRDRDRGKYGYTF. The DNA for the CDR3 is TGTGCCAGCAGGGACCGGGACAGGGGCAAGTATGGCTACACCTTC. This chain uses TRBV6-6 with TRBJ1-2; the match to TRBD1 covers 10 bases. The V gene's germline CDR1 is MNHNY and CDR2 SVGAGI (reference sequence). J gave up 5 bases and V 6 bases, and 9 bases lay outside the gene matches. This CDR3 contains 15 residues.

The J gene is TRBJ1-1, the V gene TRBV7-9, with a possible D match to TRBD1 (6 bases). CDR1 SEHNR and CDR2 FQNEAQ come from the germline V gene (reference sequence). CDR3 length: 11 amino acids. Trimming removed 0 bases at V and 13 bases at J, with 9 bases between. CDR3 region: CASSLADRVFF. Written as DNA, the CDR3 is TGTGCCAGCAGCTTAGCGGACAGAGTTTTCTTT.

The chain joins TRBV28 to TRBJ2-1, with TRBD1 identical over 9 bases. The CDR3 spans 15 residues. V lost 6 bases, J lost 4 bases, and 7 bases stayed unmatched. Germline CDR1 and CDR2: MDHEN and SYDVKM. CDR3 loop: CASRVQGAIYNEQFF. DNA for the CDR3: TGTGCCAGCAGGGTACAGGGGGCTATATACAATGAGCAGTTCTTC.

CDR3 sequence: CASTSPGANVLTF. CDR3 in DNA: TGTGCCAGTACCTCCCCCGGGGCCAACGTCCTGACTTTC. The V and J genes are TRBV19 and TRBJ2-6; D ambiguous. Trimming pared 7 bases from V and 4 bases from J, leaving 8 bases between. Germline loops: CDR1 LNHDA, CDR2 SQIVND (reference sequence). The CDR3 totals 13 residues.

A single count supports this clone. The chain links TRBV19 to TRBJ1-1; perhaps TRBD1 as D (6 bases). Trimming took off 3 bases at V and 0 bases at J, with 11 bases between the two ends. Per germline, CDR1 LNHDA and CDR2 SQIVND (reference sequence). The CDR3 extends over 15 amino acids. The chain's CDR3 is CASSIVGTMNTEAFF. The CDR3 region has the DNA TGTGCCAGTAGTATTGTTGGGACAATGAACACTGAAGCTTTCTTT. The complete variable domain, with remaining parts taken from reference TRBV19 and TRBJ1-1, reads DGGITQSPKYLFRKEGQNVTLSCEQNLNHDAMYWYRQDPGQGLRLIYYSQIVNDFQKGDIAEGYSVSREKKESFPLTVTSAQKNPTAFYLCASSIVGTMNTEAFFGQGTRLTVV.

This chain joins TRBV9 and TRBJ2-1; the match to TRBD1 covers 9 bases. The V gene end was trimmed by 2 bases and the J gene end by 10 bases; junction bases not matched to a gene: 7. Per the germline V gene, CDR1 is SGDLS and CDR2 is YYNGEE. CDR3 length: 14 residues. CDR3 sequence (DNA): TGTGCCAGCAGCGTTCGACAGGGGGATTGGGAGCAGTTCTTC. As protein: CASSVRQGDWEQFF.

The chain employs TRBV19 and TRBJ2-5, with D perhaps TRBD1 (5 bases). V was pared by 3 bases and J by 4 bases, with 9 bases between. Germline V gene sequence: CDR1 LNHDA, CDR2 SQIVND (reference sequence). The CDR3 has 13 residues. The CDR3 DNA sequence: TGTGCCAGTAGTATGACAGCCTCAGAGACCCAGTACTTC. Residues: CASSMTASETQYF.

This sequence joins TRBV19 and TRBJ2-7; tentatively, D is TRBD1 (6 bases). Germline CDR1 reads LNHDA; CDR2 reads SQIVND (reference sequence). The CDR3 has 15 residues. V was cut by 4 bases and J by 2 bases, with 15 bases left in between. The CDR3 reads CASSTRTVDPYEQYF. CDR3 DNA sequence: TGTGCCAGTAGTACGCGGACAGTCGACCCCTACGAGCAGTACTTC.

The chain couples TRBV10-3 to TRBJ2-7, with TRBD2 matching 12 bases. The germline V gene has CDR1 ENHRY and CDR2 SYGVKD. V was clipped by 11 bases and J by 0 bases; unmatched bases: 5. The CDR3 length is 14 residues. The CDR3 protein is CAVQTSGSSYEQYF. The CDR3 DNA reads TGTGCCGTCCAGACTAGCGGGAGCTCCTACGAGCAGTACTTC.

This clone appeared once. The chain combines TRBV4-2 with TRBJ2-2, with 11 bases that match TRBD1. This CDR3 has 14 amino acids. CDR1 LGHNA and CDR2 YNFKEQ come from the germline V gene. J was trimmed by 6 bases and V by 3 bases; bases with no gene match: 0. The DNA of the CDR3 is TGTGCCAGCAGCCAGGACAGGGGGCCCGGGGAGCTGTTTTTT. This sequence encodes CASSQDRGPGELFF.

This rearrangement joins TRBV27 to TRBJ2-7; D might be TRBD2 (5 bases). V lost 7 bases, J lost 6 bases, and 22 bases lay in between. The germline V gene has CDR1 MNHEY and CDR2 SMNVEV (reference sequence). CDR3 size: 15 residues. The DNA for the CDR3 is TGTGCCAGCACCCCATTTGGGGAATCAAGCGGCGAGCAGTACTTC. Amino acids: CASTPFGESSGEQYF.

The chain employs TRBV13 and TRBJ2-7; 9 nucleotides match TRBD2. V dropped 5 bases and J dropped 7; count of bases not matched to a gene: 15. Germline assignment: CDR1 PRHDT and CDR2 FYEKMQ (reference sequence). The CDR3 contains 16 residues. CDR3 nucleotides: TGTGCCAGCAGCGCCCTGGGGGCGGGAGGGCCTCTTGAGCAGTACTTC. Translating gives CASSALGAGGPLEQYF.

This chain connects TRBV11-3 to TRBJ1-1; 9 bases are a match to TRBD1. Per germline, CDR1 SGHNT and CDR2 YENEEA. V dropped 5 bases and J dropped 8; count of bases not matched to a gene: 3. The CDR3 spans 12 residues. As DNA, the CDR3 is TGTGCCAGCAGCAAAGGGACAGGGGAAGCTTTCTTT. Its protein product is CASSKGTGEAFF.